The 26 T cell receptor beta chains below were found in one sample sequenced in a study of cytomegalovirus exposure and HLA in healthy donors. The PCR employed 60 Vbeta primers together with 13 Jbeta primers. The protocol was immunoSEQ multiplex PCR, while the TCRdb copy is restricted to in-frame clones and leaves out a portion. This sample has about 160,000 clones, with about three quarters found just once. The sample taken for sequencing was PBMCs. All receptors derive from a woman aged 35 to 49 in good health and CMV-seropositive.

The CDR3 DNA reads as TGTGCCTGGAGTCAGGGGTTACGGGGCTACACCTTC. As protein: CAWSQGLRGYTF. The chain recombines TRBV30 with TRBJ1-2; tentative D call: TRBD1 (6 bases). Germline CDR1 is GTSNPN and CDR2 is SVGIG (reference sequence). V was cut by 2 bases and J by 8 bases, with 12 bases left in between. The CDR3 consists of 12 residues. The full variable domain, completed using reference TRBV30 and TRBJ1-2, is SQTIHQWPATLVQPVGSPLSLECTVEGTSNPNLYWYRQAAGRGLQLLFYSVGIGQISSEVPQNLSASRPQDRQFILSSKKLLLSDSGFYLCAWSQGLRGYTFGSGTRLTVV.

V and J are TRBV28 and TRBJ1-1; 9 bases are shared with TRBD1. Germline CDR1 reads MDHEN; CDR2 reads SYDVKM. The J segment lost 3 bases and the V segment lost 8 bases, leaving 7 bases of the junction unmatched. The length of the CDR3 is 14 residues. DNA of the CDR3: TGTGCCAGCCTAACAGGGGGCGCGTACACTGAAGCTTTCTTT. Translated: CASLTGGAYTEAFF.

This chain connects TRBV7-9 to TRBJ1-2; 7 bases fit TRBD1. The junction had 8 bases not matched to a gene; V was cut back by 5 bases and J by 8 bases. Germline CDR1 and CDR2: SEHNR and FQNEAQ (reference sequence). The length of the CDR3 is 13 residues. The CDR3 sequence: CASSPWDSLGYTF. CDR3 coding DNA: TGTGCCAGCAGCCCGTGGGACAGCCTGGGCTACACCTTC.

This clone has just a few counts. The rearrangement links TRBV28 to TRBJ2-1; D unclear. In germline, CDR1 is MDHEN, CDR2 SYDVKM. The CDR3 sequence is 15 residues long. Trimming took 5 bases from V and 1 from J, leaving 12 bases between them. The CDR3 reads CASSPGLGSYNEQFF. CDR3 bases: TGTGCCAGCAGTCCCGGCCTAGGTTCCTACAATGAGCAGTTCTTC. The whole variable domain, remainder taken from reference TRBV28 and TRBJ2-1, is DVKVTQSSRYLVKRTGEKVFLECVQDMDHENMFWYRQDPGLGLRLIYFSYDVKMKEKGDIPEGYSVSREKKERFSLILESASTNQTSMYLCASSPGLGSYNEQFFGPGTRLTVL.

About this clone itself: At one of its ends the junction is not consistent with the germline gene, which may arise from a read error. The chain has TRBV6-5 and TRBJ1-6, with a possible D match to TRBD1 (5 bases). The CDR3 loop spans 12 amino acids. The germline V gene has CDR1 MNHEY and CDR2 SVGAGI. DNA of the CDR3: TGTGCCAGCAGAAGAACAGGTTCAGCCCTCCACTTT. Amino acid sequence: CASRRTGSALHF.

The rearrangement links TRBV6-6 to TRBJ1-1; TRBD1 is a possible D gene (5 bases). The CDR3 spans 14 residues. The V end was cut by 7 bases, the J end by 2 bases, with 14 bases between. Germline lookup yields CDR1 MNHNY and CDR2 SVGAGI (reference sequence). As DNA, the CDR3 is TGTGCCAGCACCTTTGGGGGGTTTAACACTGAAGCTTTCTTT. This gives the protein CASTFGGFNTEAFF.

The J gene is TRBJ1-5, the V gene TRBV11-2; 8 bases are a match to TRBD1. Germline V gene lookup returns CDR1 SGHAT and CDR2 FQNNGV. V dropped 5 bases and J dropped 2; count of bases not matched to a gene: 5. The CDR3 contains 15 residues. The CDR3 loop reads CASSQETGGNQPQHF. The CDR3 DNA reads TGTGCCAGCAGCCAAGAGACAGGGGGCAATCAGCCCCAGCATTTT.

The V and J genes are TRBV19 and TRBJ2-1; 8 bases align to TRBD2. Trimming took 3 bases from V and 9 from J; bases not matched to a gene: 7. Germline CDR1 LNHDA, CDR2 SQIVND (reference sequence). The CDR3 covers 14 residues. The CDR3 spells CASSIPGGVGEQFF. The CDR3, as DNA: TGTGCCAGTAGTATCCCCGGGGGGGTGGGTGAGCAGTTCTTC. Using reference TRBV19 and TRBJ2-1 for the parts outside the CDR3, the full variable domain is DGGITQSPKYLFRKEGQNVTLSCEQNLNHDAMYWYRQDPGQGLRLIYYSQIVNDFQKGDIAEGYSVSREKKESFPLTVTSAQKNPTAFYLCASSIPGGVGEQFFGPGTRLTVL.

There are a few counts of this clone. J is TRBJ2-1 and V is TRBV9; D might be TRBD2 (6 bases). The CDR3 has 16 residues. The germline CDR1 and CDR2 sequences are SGDLS and YYNGEE. V was trimmed by 0 bases and J by 9 bases, leaving 19 bases between them. The CDR3 DNA is TGTGCCAGCAGCGTAGGTACCACTGCGGGGAGCGGTGAGCAGTTCTTC. It codes for CASSVGTTAGSGEQFF.

This chain uses TRBV7-9 with TRBJ1-3; no clear D gene. The CDR3 sequence is 14 residues long. Per the germline V gene, CDR1 is SEHNR and CDR2 is FQNEAQ (reference sequence). V was shortened by 4 bases and J by 1 base, with 8 bases between the two germline ends. The CDR3 nucleotides read TGTGCCAGCAGCTCTACGTGGTCTGGAAACACCATATATTTT. It encodes CASSSTWSGNTIYF.

This clone occurred a few times. The chain joins TRBV6-5 to TRBJ1-1; 9 positions agree with TRBD1. Germline V gene data show CDR1 as MNHEY and CDR2 as SVGAGI. The CDR3 has 14 amino acids. V was clipped by 6 bases and J by 4 bases; unmatched bases: 6. CDR3 amino acids: CASRGTGTGTEAFF. The CDR3 nucleotides read TGTGCCAGCAGGGGGACAGGGACGGGCACTGAAGCTTTCTTT.

On this clone itself: At one end, the junction sequence differs from germline, possibly due to a read error. The same CDR3 arises from other DNA sequences in this sample as well. The rearrangement joins TRBV4-2 to TRBJ1-2; D is perhaps TRBD1 (6 bases). There are 19 residues in the CDR3. The germline V gene encodes CDR1 LGHNA and CDR2 YNFKEQ. The CDR3 bases are TGTGCCAGCAGCCAAGATCGCGTGGGGTTGGGACATTTGGTAGATGGCTACACTTTC. This codes for CASSQDRVGLGHLVDGYTF.

This clone came up a few times. This chain joins TRBV6-5 and TRBJ1-2, with TRBD1 identical over 7 bases. CDR3 size: 13 residues. V trimming: 6 bases; J trimming: 3 bases; junction bases outside the gene matches: 4. Germline values: CDR1 MNHEY, CDR2 SVGAGI. CDR3 sequence: CASRSQGYYGYTF. The CDR3 DNA sequence: TGTGCCAGCAGATCACAGGGGTACTATGGCTACACCTTC.

The gene calls are TRBV19 and TRBJ1-1; TRBD1 is a possible D gene (5 bases). V lost 3 bases and J lost 1, with 9 bases in between. The CDR3 runs 14 residues. CDR1 and CDR2 from the germline V gene are LNHDA and SQIVND (reference sequence). The CDR3, as DNA: TGTGCCAGTAGTATCGGGGGACCGAACACTGAAGCTTTCTTT. Protein sequence: CASSIGGPNTEAFF. Using reference TRBV19 and TRBJ1-1 for the parts outside the CDR3, the full variable domain is DGGITQSPKYLFRKEGQNVTLSCEQNLNHDAMYWYRQDPGQGLRLIYYSQIVNDFQKGDIAEGYSVSREKKESFPLTVTSAQKNPTAFYLCASSIGGPNTEAFFGQGTRLTVV.

As to this clone: The junction does not match germline at one end; this may be a read error. The chain employs TRBV5-4 and TRBJ2-7, with 12 bases that match TRBD2. Germline V gives CDR1 SGHNT, CDR2 YYREEE (reference sequence). The CDR3 loop spans 12 amino acids. CDR3 DNA sequence: TGTGCCAGCAGCTCCGGAGGACTAGCGGGGCACTTC. Protein sequence: CASSSGGLAGHF.

The genes are TRBV5-5 and TRBJ1-1, with TRBD1 as a possible D gene (5 bases). The CDR3 loop spans 17 amino acids. The V gene lost 1 base and the J gene lost 0 bases, with 16 bases spanning the gap. Germline V gives CDR1 SGHKS, CDR2 YYEKEE (reference sequence). CDR3 region: CASSLFDSLMMNTEAFF. CDR3 in DNA: TGTGCCAGCAGCTTGTTCGACAGTCTGATGATGAACACTGAAGCTTTCTTT.

In this sample, this clone turned up a few times. J is TRBJ2-3 and V is TRBV5-1; TRBD1 matches 7 bases. J lost 4 bases, V lost 6 bases, and 8 bases had no gene match. Germline CDR1 and CDR2: SGHRS and YFSETQ. The CDR3 is 14 residues long. The CDR3 is CASKGGAVPDTQYF. CDR3 in DNA: TGCGCCAGCAAAGGGGGCGCGGTTCCAGATACGCAGTATTTT.

The table lists this clone with a few counts. This chain connects TRBV5-4 to TRBJ2-3; TRBD2 matches 9 bases. Germline assignment: CDR1 SGHNT and CDR2 YYREEE (reference sequence). The CDR3 extends over 17 amino acids. With 0 bases clipped from V and 5 bases from J, the junction kept 10 bases outside the gene matches. The DNA for the CDR3 is TGTGCCAGCAGCTTGGATCCTAGCGGGGCCCAATTAGATACGCAGTATTTT. Its protein product is CASSLDPSGAQLDTQYF.

The chain employs TRBV4-1 and TRBJ2-5; the match to TRBD1 covers 10 bases. The better agreement between TRBJ2-7 and the DNA end casts doubt on the J call. This CDR3 region has 15 residues. CDR1 and CDR2 from the germline V gene are MGHRA and YSYEKL. In nucleotides, the CDR3 is TGCGCCAGCAGCCAAGTTCGGGACAGGGGACACGAGCAGTACTTC. Protein sequence: CASSQVRDRGHEQYF.

This chain connects TRBV5-6 to TRBJ2-3; the D is unclear. Germline CDR1 and CDR2: SGHDT and YYEEEE. Trimming shortened V by 1 base and J by 4 bases, and 7 bases separated the two germline ends. The CDR3 is made up of 13 amino acids. DNA for the CDR3: TGTGCCAGCAGCTTGTCGGGTGCAGATACGCAGTATTTT. Encoded protein: CASSLSGADTQYF.

The chain recombines TRBV28 with TRBJ1-1; possibly TRBD1 for D (6 bases). The CDR3 consists of 13 residues. Germline V CDR1 and CDR2: MDHEN, SYDVKM. Between the trimmed V and J ends, which lost 3 bases and 10 bases, there was a span of 15 bases. The CDR3 DNA reads as TGTGCCAGCAGTTTGGGGGGGCAAAAGAGAGCTTTCTTT. Translating it yields CASSLGGQKRAFF.

The chain is built from TRBV20-1 and TRBJ2-1; TRBD1 matches at 7 bases. With 5 bases clipped from V and 10 bases from J, the junction kept 5 bases outside the gene matches. The CDR3 extends over 11 amino acids. Germline V gene sequence: CDR1 DFQATT, CDR2 SNEGSKA (reference sequence). This CDR3 is CSAAPGQEQFF. For the CDR3, the DNA is TGCAGTGCTGCTCCGGGACAGGAGCAGTTCTTC.

The chain joins TRBV5-4 to TRBJ2-5, with 7 bases lining up with TRBD2. Trimming took 0 bases from V and 4 from J; bases not matched to a gene: 6. The CDR3 runs 15 residues. The germline gives CDR1 SGHNT, CDR2 YYREEE (reference sequence). Here the CDR3 DNA reads TGTGCCAGCAGCTTGGGAGTTCCTAGCGGAGAGACCCAGTACTTC. Protein: CASSLGVPSGETQYF.

The rearrangement links TRBV18 to TRBJ2-7, with 8 bases that match TRBD1. The CDR3 sequence is 17 residues long. CDR1 is KGHSH, CDR2 LQKENI, per germline. V lost 2 bases to trimming and J lost 7 bases; unmatched junction nucleotides: 16. CDR3 amino acids: CASSPSVVGQGAKEQYF. The CDR3 bases are TGTGCCAGCTCACCATCGGTTGTGGGGCAGGGGGCGAAAGAGCAGTACTTC. The whole variable domain, remainder taken from reference TRBV18 and TRBJ2-7, is NAGVMQNPRHLVRRRGQEARLRCSPMKGHSHVYWYRQLPEEGLKFMVYLQKENIIDESGMPKERFSAEFPKEGPSILRIQQVVRGDSAAYFCASSPSVVGQGAKEQYFGPGTRLTVT.

This clone appeared once. The CDR3 protein is CASSQDKGGSYEQYF. CDR3 in DNA: TGTGCCAGCAGCCAAGATAAGGGAGGTAGCTACGAGCAGTACTTC. The gene calls are TRBV14 and TRBJ2-7, with D possibly TRBD2 on 6 matching bases. This CDR3 has 15 residues. The V end was cut by 0 bases, the J end by 3 bases, with 12 bases between. From germline, CDR1 is SGHDN and CDR2 FVKESK.

The V gene is TRBV7-9, the J gene TRBJ2-7; 8 bases fit TRBD2. The germline V gene encodes CDR1 SEHNR and CDR2 FQNEAQ (reference sequence). The CDR3 is made up of 15 amino acids. J was trimmed by 6 bases and V by 6 bases; bases with no gene match: 13. The CDR3 DNA follows: TGTGCCAGCAGTCTCCTTAGCGGGGAACGAGCCGAGCAGTACTTC. Its translation is CASSLLSGERAEQYF.